The source of this T cell receptor beta chain is a study of blood T cells in healthy people across ages. V was shortened by 3 bases and J by 0 bases, with 9 bases between the two germline ends. Germline V lookup: CDR1 MNHEY, CDR2 SMNVEV (reference sequence). The CDR3 runs to 14 residues. Sample-barcoded 5' priming and a J-beta primer mix drove a second PCR of roughly 7 to 11 cycles. In TCRdb, the 5' RACE reads were re-called with MiXCR into one record per CDR3 protein. The top ten hold about 11% of the sample, which has under 2 million distinct CDR3 sequences, approximately 32% seen once. The TCR sequence derives from a woman aged 30 to 39 in good health. Sequenced: blood. The chain combines TRBV27 with TRBJ2-7; unclear D gene. Here the CDR3 DNA reads TGTGCCAGCAGTTTGTGTTTATGCTCCTACGAGCAGTACTTC. Amino acids: CASSLCLCSYEQYF.